Below, one T cell receptor (beta chain) is given with its context. Germline is not matched at one junction end, which may reflect a read error. The source of the sample is a study of blood T cell repertoires in COVID-19. Overall study: The United States, Italy and Spain were the sources of the acute and convalescent COVID-19 samples. The analysed material was cDNA or gDNA that came from T cells, B-cell-depleted T cells, or PBMCs.

Per the germline V gene, CDR1 is SNHLY and CDR2 is FYNNEI. There are 12 residues in the CDR3. Per the original data handling: Quantification of nucleated cells was approximated via reference gene primer amplification. Method: immunoSEQ multiplex PCR; TCRdb's copy keeps in-frame clones and lacks some. V and J calls plus clone size are reproduced from that table; the DNA served to infer D and trimming. Seen here are about 190,000 clones, 83% observed once, and the top ten hold around 6.1%. This TCR was sampled from a woman aged 40 to 55 with acute or convalescent COVID-19. V and J are TRBV2 and TRBJ1-1; no clear D. The sequencing input was peripheral blood. CDR3 coding DNA: TGTGCCAGCAGTGAAGGGGAGACTGAAGTTTTCTTT. It codes for CASSEGETEVFF.